This T cell receptor beta chain is drawn from a study of shared clonotypes between healthy human individuals. Study summary: The study used three CD4 naive, three CD4 memory, two CD8 naive and one CD8 memory plate per donor. Broader study findings: Estimated clonotype richness was generally higher in naive than memory subsets. Specimens sampled were limited to blood, with tissue repertoires likely differing.

Clones were sequenced by immunoSEQ multiplex PCR, and TCRdb holds only the in-frame ones, with some missing. The table lists roughly 640,000 clones, 74% of them singletons. Remarks on this clone: Its antigen remains unidentified.

Among the donors, all were Caucasian adults who lived in Nashville, Tennessee. V dropped 5 bases and J dropped 1; count of bases not matched to a gene: 2. The germline CDR1 and CDR2 sequences are MNHNS and SASEGT. The CDR3 is 15 amino acids. The receptor comes from a woman aged 30 to 39 in good health. Sequenced sample: memory CD4+ T cells sorted from blood. Subset defined: CD45RA-negative fraction. The V call is TRBV6-1, the J call TRBJ1-5; 10 bases are a match to TRBD1. The CDR3 coding sequence is TGTGCCAGCAGTTCGGACAGGGGGAGCAATCAGCCCCAGCATTTT. Its translation is CASSSDRGSNQPQHF.